Presented here are 24 T cell receptor beta chains from one specimen sequenced in a study of T cells in localized non-small cell lung cancer. The assay was immunoSEQ multiplex PCR, and TCRdb's table has in-frame clones only and misses some. The table records around 91,000 clones, 87% of them present only once. This sample comprised peripheral blood, obtained before any cancer treatment. All receptors derive from a man between 40 and 69 years old with stage I squamous cell lung carcinoma.

This rearrangement joins TRBV5-5 to TRBJ1-5; 8 nucleotides line up with TRBD1. Germline assignment: CDR1 SGHKS and CDR2 YYEKEE (reference sequence). The CDR3 covers 15 residues. V shed 1 base, J shed 7 bases, and the junction held 7 bases outside the gene matches. The CDR3 region is CASSLIGQGDQPQHF. CDR3 bases: TGTGCCAGCAGCTTGATAGGACAGGGTGACCAGCCCCAGCATTTT.

This clone was counted a single time. The chain couples TRBV6-1 to TRBJ1-1; a weak D match, TRBD1 (6 bases). The CDR3 is 15 residues long. CDR1 is MNHNS, CDR2 SASEGT, per germline. The germline V and J ends were trimmed by 4 bases and 0 bases, with 12 bases remaining between them. The CDR3 coding sequence is TGTGCCAGCAGTGTCGAACAGGGAGTGAACACTGAAGCTTTCTTT. The encoded protein is CASSVEQGVNTEAFF.

The genes are TRBV6-1 and TRBJ1-5; 8 nucleotides agree with TRBD1. V lost 2 bases, J lost 0 bases, and 12 bases stayed unmatched. Germline V CDR1 and CDR2: MNHNS, SASEGT. The CDR3 spans 19 residues. The CDR3 loop reads CASSEPPTGQAHSNQPQHF. The CDR3 DNA reads as TGTGCCAGCAGTGAACCACCGACGGGACAGGCACATAGCAATCAGCCCCAGCATTTT.

The J gene is TRBJ2-7, the V gene TRBV6-6, with 8 nucleotides matching TRBD1. The ends lost 6 bases at V and 5 bases at J; junction bases unmatched: 12. The CDR3 runs 15 residues. Germline V gene lookup returns CDR1 MNHNY and CDR2 SVGAGI (reference sequence). CDR3 in DNA: TGTGCCAGCAGCTTACAGGGGGAAAAAAGCCACGAGCAGTACTTC. It yields the protein CASSLQGEKSHEQYF.

V is TRBV6-1 and J is TRBJ1-1; 8 nucleotides align to TRBD1. V dropped 3 bases and J dropped 11; count of bases not matched to a gene: 5. Germline V CDR1 and CDR2: MNHNS, SASEGT. The CDR3 sequence is 12 residues long. CDR3 nucleotides: TGTGCCAGCAGTGACAGGGGGCGCGGCGCTTTCTTT. This translates into CASSDRGRGAFF.

The chain carries TRBV6-1 and TRBJ2-4; either TRBD1 or TRBD2 may supply D (5 bases each). The CDR3 is made up of 15 amino acids. CDR1 is MNHNS, CDR2 SASEGT, per germline. The V end lost 6 bases, the J end lost 0 bases, and 12 bases lay between the germline ends. This CDR3 is CASRDPGLAKNIQYF. The CDR3 DNA reads as TGTGCCAGCAGGGACCCGGGGCTAGCCAAAAACATTCAGTACTTC.

J is TRBJ2-5 and V is TRBV5-5; D unresolved. The CDR3 spans 14 residues. The V end lost 0 bases, the J end lost 1 base, and 7 bases lay between the germline ends. The germline CDR1 and CDR2 sequences are SGHKS and YYEKEE (reference sequence). CDR3 in amino acids: CASSLEAAQETQYF. In DNA form, the CDR3 reads TGTGCCAGCAGCTTGGAGGCAGCCCAAGAGACCCAGTACTTC.

J is TRBJ1-1 and V is TRBV7-2; tentatively, D is TRBD1 (6 bases). The germline V and J ends were trimmed by 6 bases and 1 base, with 9 bases remaining between them. In germline, CDR1 is SGHTA, CDR2 FQGNSA. The CDR3 is made up of 13 amino acids. The CDR3 region has the DNA TGTGCCAGCAGTACACAGGGGAACACTGAAGCTTTCTTT. Translated: CASSTQGNTEAFF. The full variable domain, with the rest looked up from reference TRBV7-2 and TRBJ1-1, is GAGVSQSPSNKVTEKGKDVELRCDPISGHTALYWYRQSLGQGLEFLIYFQGNSAPDKSGLPSDRFSAERTGGSVSTLTIQRTQQEDSAVYLCASSTQGNTEAFFGQGTRLTVV.

The rearrangement joins TRBV7-8 to TRBJ1-6; D call uncertain. CDR3 length equals 16 residues. V was clipped by 0 bases and J by 6 bases, with 12 bases between them. Germline CDR1 is SGHVS and CDR2 is FQNEAQ. The CDR3 coding sequence is TGTGCCAGCAGCTTAGCGGGTTCTCCCCTTAATTCACCCCTCCACTTT. It codes for CASSLAGSPLNSPLHF.

This clone came up once. The chain links TRBV9 to TRBJ2-3; 7 bases are a match to TRBD1. The CDR3 has 14 residues. With V trimmed by 1 base and J by 2 bases, 1 base remained unmatched. CDR1 is SGDLS and CDR2 is YYNGEE in the germline V gene. CDR3 coding DNA: TGTGCCAGCAGCGTAACAGGGGACACAGATACGCAGTATTTT. Translating it yields CASSVTGDTDTQYF. Drawing the rest from reference TRBV9 and TRBJ2-3, the complete variable domain is DSGVTQTPKHLITATGQRVTLRCSPRSGDLSVYWYQQSLDQGLQFLIQYYNGEERAKGNILERFSAQQFPDLHSELNLSSLELGDSALYFCASSVTGDTDTQYFGPGTRLTVL.

This rearrangement joins TRBV28 to TRBJ1-5; 7 positions match TRBD1. CDR1 and CDR2 (germline): MDHEN, SYDVKM. This CDR3 is 13 amino acids long. V lost 5 bases to trimming and J lost 6 bases; unmatched junction nucleotides: 4. The chain's CDR3 is CASSPTGFQPQHF. CDR3 coding DNA: TGTGCCAGCAGTCCGACAGGGTTTCAGCCCCAGCATTTT.

The rearrangement uses TRBV7-2 and TRBJ1-5; D not resolved. The length of the CDR3 is 17 residues. The germline gives CDR1 SGHTA, CDR2 FQGNSA. V dropped 5 bases and J dropped 3 bases, with 20 bases sitting between them. The DNA of the CDR3 is TGTGCCAGCAGCCCAGGTGGTTGGGTAGGCCTCAATCAGCCCCAGCATTTT. Translation: CASSPGGWVGLNQPQHF.

V usage is TRBV6-1 and J usage is TRBJ2-2; unclear D gene. V lost 8 bases to trimming and J lost 9 bases, with 22 bases between them. The CDR3 totals 15 residues. The germline V gene encodes CDR1 MNHNS and CDR2 SASEGT. CDR3 DNA: TGTGCCAGCTCGGAAGGAATAGTGGGCAACCGGGAGCTGTTTTTT. Amino acid sequence: CASSEGIVGNRELFF.

The chain is built from TRBV5-5 and TRBJ1-2; D possibly corresponds to TRBD1 (5 bases). CDR1 SGHKS and CDR2 YYEKEE come from the germline V gene (reference sequence). V was cut by 2 bases and J by 4 bases, with 6 bases left in between. The CDR3 length is 12 residues. In DNA form, the CDR3 reads TGTGCCAGCAGCTTCGACAGCTATGGCTACACCTTC. This codes for CASSFDSYGYTF.

The chain joins TRBV28 to TRBJ2-7; either TRBD1 or TRBD2 may supply D (5 bases each). The CDR3 consists of 17 residues. CDR1 and CDR2 from the germline V gene are MDHEN and SYDVKM. Trimming pared 3 bases from V and 5 bases from J, leaving 23 bases between. Written as DNA, the CDR3 is TGTGCCAGCAGTTTCTGGCCGGGTAACCTGGGACGAAACGAGCAGTACTTC. This sequence encodes CASSFWPGNLGRNEQYF.

The rearrangement links TRBV7-3 to TRBJ1-2, with 9 bases fitting TRBD1. V was pared by 5 bases and J by 7 bases, with 5 bases of the junction left unmatched. This CDR3 comprises 13 residues. CDR1 is SGHTA, CDR2 FQGTGA, per germline. CDR3 residues: CASSPGTGFGYTF. DNA of the CDR3: TGTGCCAGCAGCCCCGGGACAGGGTTTGGCTACACCTTC.

The rearrangement uses TRBV9 and TRBJ2-3, with D unclear. In germline, CDR1 is SGDLS, CDR2 YYNGEE. V gave up 0 bases and J gave up 2 bases, with 7 bases separating them. The CDR3 runs to 14 residues. The CDR3 region is CASSVEDNTDTQYF. In nucleotides, the CDR3 is TGTGCCAGCAGCGTAGAAGACAACACAGATACGCAGTATTTT.

This clone was picked up one time. The chain is built from TRBV27 and TRBJ1-4; possible D gene TRBD1, 5 bases. V was pared by 8 bases and J by 8 bases, with 21 bases between. Germline CDR1 MNHEY, CDR2 SMNVEV (reference sequence). There are 15 residues in the CDR3. CDR3 protein: CASRSFSRGDEKLFF. The CDR3 region has the DNA TGTGCCAGCCGAAGTTTTTCGAGGGGCGACGAAAAACTGTTTTTT. The full variable domain, its missing parts supplied by reference TRBV27 and TRBJ1-4, is EAQVTQNPRYLITVTGKKLTVTCSQNMNHEYMSWYRQDPGLGLRQIYYSMNVEVTDKGDVPEGYKVSRKEKRNFPLILESPSPNQTSLYFCASRSFSRGDEKLFFGSGTQLSVL.

The chain employs TRBV4-3 and TRBJ2-6; 8 bases are shared with TRBD1. The ends lost 3 bases at V and 1 base at J; junction bases unmatched: 5. This CDR3 region has 17 residues. Germline V CDR1 and CDR2: LGHNA, YSLEER. The CDR3 sequence: CASSHRDRGSGANVLTF. The CDR3 DNA is TGCGCCAGCAGCCACAGAGACAGGGGATCTGGGGCCAACGTCCTGACTTTC.

This chain joins TRBV2 and TRBJ2-1; D call uncertain. V was clipped by 2 bases and J by 0 bases, with 2 bases between them. Germline V gene lookup returns CDR1 SNHLY and CDR2 FYNNEI. The CDR3 is made up of 13 amino acids. CDR3 loop: CASSELSYNEQFF. CDR3 bases: TGTGCCAGCAGTGAACTCTCCTACAATGAGCAGTTCTTC.

The chain combines TRBV5-4 with TRBJ2-3; D perhaps matches TRBD2 (6 bases). Trimming pared 5 bases from V and 0 bases from J, leaving 10 bases between. Germline-derived CDR1 and CDR2 are SGHNT and YYREEE (reference sequence). This CDR3 has 14 residues. CDR3 sequence reads: CASRGTYSTDTQYF. CDR3 in DNA: TGTGCCAGCAGAGGGACTTACAGCACAGATACGCAGTATTTT.

The chain couples TRBV6-1 to TRBJ1-4; D possibly corresponds to TRBD1 (6 bases). CDR1 is MNHNS and CDR2 is SASEGT in the germline V gene. CDR3 size: 14 residues. The germline V and J ends were trimmed by 9 bases and 8 bases, with 19 bases remaining between them. CDR3 nucleotide sequence: TGTGCCAGTTTACGTGGGGGCAATGTGGAAAAACTGTTTTTT. It yields the protein CASLRGGNVEKLFF.

This clone was counted a single time. At the DNA level, this CDR3 is encoded by other sequences in the same sample as well. The chain links TRBV25-1 to TRBJ2-6; D ambiguous. Deletions cut 5 bases from V and 1 base from J, with 0 bases between. Per germline, CDR1 MGHDK and CDR2 SYGVNS. The length of the CDR3 is 12 residues. CDR3 in amino acids: CASSSGANVLTF. CDR3 sequence (DNA): TGTGCCAGCAGTTCTGGGGCCAACGTCCTGACTTTC.

In this sample, this clone turned up once. This chain uses TRBV19 with TRBJ1-5, with no clear D. The CDR3 covers 15 residues. In germline, CDR1 is LNHDA, CDR2 SQIVND (reference sequence). V lost 0 bases, J lost 6 bases, and 12 bases lay in between. The CDR3 loop reads CASSIDQGLRQPQHF. CDR3 DNA sequence: TGTGCCAGTAGTATAGATCAAGGTCTACGTCAGCCCCAGCATTTT.